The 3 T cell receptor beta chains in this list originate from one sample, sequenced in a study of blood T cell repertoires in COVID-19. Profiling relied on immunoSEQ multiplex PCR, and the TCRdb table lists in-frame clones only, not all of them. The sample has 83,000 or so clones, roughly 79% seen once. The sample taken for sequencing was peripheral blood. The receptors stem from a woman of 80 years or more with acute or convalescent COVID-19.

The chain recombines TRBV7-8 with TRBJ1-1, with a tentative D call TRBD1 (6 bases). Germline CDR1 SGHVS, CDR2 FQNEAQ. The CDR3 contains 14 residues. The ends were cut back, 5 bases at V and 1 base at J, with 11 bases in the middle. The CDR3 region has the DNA TGTGCCAGCAGCCCGGGACACAGGAACACTGAAGCTTTCTTT. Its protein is CASSPGHRNTEAFF.

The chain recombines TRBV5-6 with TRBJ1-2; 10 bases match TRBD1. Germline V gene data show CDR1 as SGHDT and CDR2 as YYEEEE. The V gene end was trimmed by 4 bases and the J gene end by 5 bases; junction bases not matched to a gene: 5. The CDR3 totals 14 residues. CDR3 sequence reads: CASSHGQGEYGYTF. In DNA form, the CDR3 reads TGTGCCAGCAGCCACGGACAGGGGGAGTATGGCTACACCTTC.

The CDR3 sequence is CASSWSRTGANQPQHF. The CDR3 bases are TGTGCCAGTAGTTGGTCCAGGACAGGGGCCAATCAGCCCCAGCATTTT. This chain joins TRBV19 and TRBJ1-5; 9 bases agree with TRBD1. In germline, CDR1 is LNHDA, CDR2 SQIVND (reference sequence). V gave up 5 bases and J gave up 3 bases; unmatched junction bases: 8. The CDR3 totals 16 residues.